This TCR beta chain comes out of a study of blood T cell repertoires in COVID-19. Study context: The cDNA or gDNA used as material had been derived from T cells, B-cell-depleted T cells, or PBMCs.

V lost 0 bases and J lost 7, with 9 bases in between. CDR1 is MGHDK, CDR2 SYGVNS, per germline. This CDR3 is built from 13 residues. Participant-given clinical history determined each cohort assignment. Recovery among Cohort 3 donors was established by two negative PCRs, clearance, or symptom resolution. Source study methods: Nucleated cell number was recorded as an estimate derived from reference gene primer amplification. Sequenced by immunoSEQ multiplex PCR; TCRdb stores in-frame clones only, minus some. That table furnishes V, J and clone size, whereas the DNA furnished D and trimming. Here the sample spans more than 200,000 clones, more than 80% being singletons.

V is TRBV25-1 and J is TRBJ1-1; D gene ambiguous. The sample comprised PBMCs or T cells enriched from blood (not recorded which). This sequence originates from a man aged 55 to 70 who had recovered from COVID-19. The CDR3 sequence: CASSEYTENEAFF. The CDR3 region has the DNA TGTGCCAGCAGTGAATATACGGAGAATGAAGCTTTCTTT.